What follows are 14 T cell receptor beta chains derived from one specimen sequenced in a study of cytomegalovirus exposure and HLA in healthy donors. The PCR contained 60 Vbeta and 13 Jbeta primers. Sequencing was performed with immunoSEQ multiplex PCR; in TCRdb, only in-frame clones are kept and a portion is missing. Seen here are a few hundred thousand clones, around 90% observed once, and the top ten hold about 2%. Sequences were obtained from PBMCs. Receptors were obtained from a woman between 18 and 29 years old in good health and CMV-seronegative.

The rearrangement uses TRBV7-2 and TRBJ1-6; possibly TRBD1 for D (5 bases). Germline assignment: CDR1 SGHTA and CDR2 FQGNSA. V lost 5 bases and J 6 bases, leaving 17 bases between the germline ends. The CDR3 contains 16 residues. The DNA of the CDR3 is TGTGCCAGCAGCCCACAGGCGGCCCTCCTTAATTCACCCCTCCACTTT. Its translation: CASSPQAALLNSPLHF.

This chain connects TRBV9 to TRBJ2-2; 9 nucleotides line up with TRBD1. The germline V gene encodes CDR1 SGDLS and CDR2 YYNGEE. The length of the CDR3 is 16 residues. V lost 5 bases and J lost 7; bases outside the gene matches: 12. CDR3: CASSPGAGQGIGELFF. DNA for the CDR3: TGTGCCAGCAGTCCCGGGGCGGGACAGGGCATCGGGGAGCTGTTTTTT.

CDR3 protein: CASSLAGGGRTQYF. CDR3 sequence (DNA): TGTGCCAGCAGCTTAGCGGGGGGTGGACGGACCCAGTACTTC. The chain joins TRBV6-5 to TRBJ2-5, with TRBD2 matching over 10 bases. With V trimmed by 6 bases and J by 7 bases, 8 bases remained unmatched. This CDR3 has 14 amino acids. The V gene's germline CDR1 is MNHEY and CDR2 SVGAGI.

The genes are TRBV5-6 and TRBJ1-2, with D maybe TRBD1 (5 bases). Per germline, CDR1 SGHDT and CDR2 YYEEEE. The CDR3 totals 16 residues. The V and J ends lost 3 bases and 5 bases respectively, with 20 bases between them. The CDR3 DNA reads TGTGCCAGCAGCTGGGGCAGGGAAGGAGAGGTATATGGCTACACCTTC. Its translation is CASSWGREGEVYGYTF.

The CDR3 DNA sequence: TGTGCCAGCTCCCCCGGGACAGGGGGCGCGGATCAGCCCCAGCATTTT. It codes for CASSPGTGGADQPQHF. The chain is built from TRBV18 and TRBJ1-5; 12 bases match TRBD1. CDR1 is KGHSH, CDR2 LQKENI, per germline. The CDR3 consists of 16 residues. V was clipped by 6 bases and J by 5 bases; unmatched bases: 8.

The chain employs TRBV15 and TRBJ1-1; D unclear. V was clipped by 0 bases and J by 4 bases, with 12 bases between them. Per the germline V gene, CDR1 is LNHNV and CDR2 is YYDKDF (reference sequence). CDR3 length: 15 amino acids. The DNA for the CDR3 is TGTGCCACCAGCAGAGATGGTGTGCTCGGCACTGAAGCTTTCTTT. It specifies CATSRDGVLGTEAFF.

The rearrangement uses TRBV11-2 and TRBJ1-6; TRBD1 is a possible D gene (6 bases). This CDR3 region has 16 residues. The germline CDR1 and CDR2 sequences are SGHAT and FQNNGV. Trimming left V 5 bases short and J 9 bases short, with 20 bases between. The CDR3 spells CASSRRHGDTFSPLHF. In DNA, the CDR3 is TGTGCCAGCAGCCGACGACATGGGGACACCTTTTCACCCCTCCACTTT.

This sequence joins TRBV11-2 and TRBJ2-7; D is unresolved. Per germline, CDR1 SGHAT and CDR2 FQNNGV. The CDR3 loop spans 12 amino acids. Trimming stripped 2 bases from V and 6 bases from J, with 8 bases between. CDR3 coding DNA: TGTGCCAGCAGCTTAAATCAGTTCGAGCAGTACTTC. Its translation is CASSLNQFEQYF. Combining the CDR3 with reference TRBV11-2 and TRBJ2-7 gives the whole variable domain EAGVAQSPRYKIIEKRQSVAFWCNPISGHATLYWYQQILGQGPKLLIQFQNNGVVDDSQLPKDRFSAERLKGVDSTLKIQPAKLEDSAVYLCASSLNQFEQYFGPGTRLTVT.

The CDR3 protein is CASSAGTGPYEQYF. The CDR3, as DNA: TGTGCCAGCAGTGCCGGGACAGGGCCCTACGAGCAGTACTTC. The chain carries TRBV6-1 and TRBJ2-7, with 9 bases fitting TRBD1. Germline-derived CDR1 and CDR2 are MNHNS and SASEGT. The CDR3 loop spans 14 amino acids. V shed 4 bases and J 2 bases; nucleotides not matched to a gene: 3.

The chain is built from TRBV11-3 and TRBJ2-2; no reliable D call. Trimming removed 5 bases from V and 7 bases from J, with 8 bases in between. The CDR3 is made up of 12 amino acids. Germline V CDR1 and CDR2: SGHNT, YENEEA. The CDR3 protein is CASSLSNGELFF. Written as DNA, the CDR3 is TGTGCCAGCAGCCTGAGCAACGGGGAGCTGTTTTTT.

The rearrangement links TRBV4-1 to TRBJ2-4; D remains ambiguous. Trimming pared 0 bases from V and 0 bases from J, leaving 12 bases between. Germline V gives CDR1 MGHRA, CDR2 YSYEKL. This CDR3 contains 17 residues. This chain's CDR3 is CASSQENSGLAKNIQYF. CDR3 bases: TGCGCCAGCAGCCAAGAAAATTCAGGTCTAGCCAAAAACATTCAGTACTTC.

The chain employs TRBV5-1 and TRBJ2-7; maybe TRBD1 (5 bases). This CDR3 is built from 13 residues. Germline V gene data show CDR1 as SGHRS and CDR2 as YFSETQ. Trimming stripped 1 base from V and 2 bases from J, with 7 bases between. DNA of the CDR3: TGCGCCAGCAGCTTGAGACAGCCCTACGAGCAGTACTTC. Translation gives CASSLRQPYEQYF.

The rearrangement links TRBV30 to TRBJ1-1, with 10 bases lining up with TRBD1. The CDR3 totals 16 residues. V was clipped by 3 bases and J by 5 bases; unmatched bases: 12. The germline V gene encodes CDR1 GTSNPN and CDR2 SVGIG (reference sequence). CDR3 nucleotides: TGTGCCTGGAGAGTTCCCGGGACAGGGGTGGGAACTGAAGCTTTCTTT. This gives the protein CAWRVPGTGVGTEAFF.

As for this clone: Other DNA sequences from this sample encode an identical CDR3 as well. The chain has TRBV6-4 and TRBJ1-6; D is unresolved. This CDR3 region has 17 residues. Germline CDR1 is MRHNA and CDR2 is SNTAGT. V lost 3 bases to trimming and J lost 0 bases, with 12 bases between them. This CDR3 is CASSEDSGSSYNSPLHF. The CDR3 nucleotides read TGTGCCAGCAGTGAAGACTCTGGGAGCTCCTATAATTCACCCCTCCACTTT.